This T cell receptor beta chain was documented in a study of shared clonotypes between healthy human individuals. CD4+ cell separation produced CD45RA+ naive and CD45RA-negative memory subsets. The V end lost 3 bases, the J end lost 5 bases, and 13 bases lay between the germline ends. Germline-derived CDR1 and CDR2 are GTSNPN and SVGIG (reference sequence). The CDR3 runs to 13 residues. The deep-level immunoSEQ assay was used. TCRdb keeps only in-frame clones here, not all; method: immunoSEQ multiplex PCR. Among roughly 2.5 million clones listed, over 85% were seen once. The chain is built from TRBV30 and TRBJ1-2; no firm D call. This TCR was recovered from a man younger than 35 in good health. What was sequenced was naive CD4+ T cells sorted from blood. Subset in this sample: CD45RA+ positively selected. CDR3 in DNA: TGTGCCTGGAGCTCATTAGTAGGGTATGGCTACACCTTC. Its protein product is CAWSSLVGYGYTF.